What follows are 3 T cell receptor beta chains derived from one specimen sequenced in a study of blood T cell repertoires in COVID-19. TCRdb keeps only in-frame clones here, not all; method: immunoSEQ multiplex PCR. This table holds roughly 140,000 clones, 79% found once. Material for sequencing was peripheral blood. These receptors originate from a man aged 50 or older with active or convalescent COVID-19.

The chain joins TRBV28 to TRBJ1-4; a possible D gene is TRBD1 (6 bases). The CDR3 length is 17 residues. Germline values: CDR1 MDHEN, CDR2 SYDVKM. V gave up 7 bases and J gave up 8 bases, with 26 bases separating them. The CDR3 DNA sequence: TGTGCCAGCACTCCCGCGGTGGTGAACAGGGAGGGGGAAAAACTGTTTTTT. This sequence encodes CASTPAVVNREGEKLFF.

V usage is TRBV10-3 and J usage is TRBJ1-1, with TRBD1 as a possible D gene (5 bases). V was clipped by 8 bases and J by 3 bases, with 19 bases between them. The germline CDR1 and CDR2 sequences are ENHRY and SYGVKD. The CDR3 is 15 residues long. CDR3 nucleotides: TGTGCCATCCGCCCCAGGGCTGCCTTGGACACTGAAGCTTTCTTT. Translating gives CAIRPRAALDTEAFF.

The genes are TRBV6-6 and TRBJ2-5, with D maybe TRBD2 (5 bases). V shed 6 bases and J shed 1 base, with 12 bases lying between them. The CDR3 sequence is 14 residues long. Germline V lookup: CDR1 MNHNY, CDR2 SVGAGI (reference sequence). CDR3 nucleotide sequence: TGTGCCAGCAGCCCGAGCCGGGGCCAAGAGACCCAGTACTTC. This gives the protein CASSPSRGQETQYF.